This T cell receptor beta chain is from a study of T cells in Graves' hyperthyroidism and ophthalmopathy. TCR beta CDR3 region amplification was performed from RNA transcripts. RT-PCR in the first round (using the HTBI primer set) targeted the TCR CDR3. TCRdb called the multiplex PCR reads again in MiXCR, with one record for every CDR3 protein. The table includes 350,000 to 450,000 distinct CDR3 sequences, approximately 17% detected once. With V trimmed by 0 bases and J by 4 bases, 3 bases remained unmatched. CDR1 is SGHAT and CDR2 is FQNNGV in the germline V gene. The CDR3 length is 17 residues. The receptor was derived from a woman in her twenties or thirties with Graves' hyperthyroidism that later progressed to Graves' ophthalmopathy. The chain uses TRBV11-2 and TRBJ2-2; 12 nucleotides align to TRBD1. Sequencing was performed on blood. CDR3 region: CASSLEGQGAGTGELFF. CDR3 nucleotide sequence: TGTGCCAGCAGCTTAGAGGGACAGGGGGCGGGCACCGGGGAGCTGTTTTTT.